This T cell receptor beta chain was sequenced in a study of naive and memory T cell subsets. As regards this clonotype: The target antigen is unknown.

Germline V gives CDR1 MNHEY, CDR2 SMNVEV (reference sequence). The CDR3 length is 14 residues. Trimming removed 3 bases at V and 5 bases at J, with 13 bases between. The study, taken as a whole, reports: Clonotypes are single alpha or beta chains, not paired receptors. Possibly reflecting memory cells re-expressing CD45RA, a few larger clonotypes occurred in naive repertoires, especially CD8.

An equimolar mix of two oligonucleotides served as the beta constant-region primer for TRBC1 and TRBC2. Ligated cDNA was amplified by four rounds of PCR with nested alpha and beta constant-region primers and SP2. Each CDR3 protein gets one entry after TCRdb re-called the UMI-ligation and nested PCR reads with MiXCR. The sample carries approximately 150,000 distinct CDR3 sequences, roughly a fifth recorded once. The chain uses TRBV27 and TRBJ1-2; maybe TRBD1 (5 bases). Sequencing was carried out using naive CD8+ T cells from blood. The receptor comes from a human donor in good health. DNA for the CDR3: TGTGCCAGCAGTTTCCGCAGGGACCTTTATGGCTACACCTTC. Protein: CASSFRRDLYGYTF.